The T cell receptor beta chain under discussion was sequenced for a study of human T cells and chemical hapten exposure. Looking at the study overall: Patch tests delivered 0.01% DPC to the upper back and were evaluated at 6 days.

The CDR3 has 16 residues. Per the germline V gene, CDR1 is DFQATT and CDR2 is SNEGSKA (reference sequence). Trimming pared 6 bases from V and 5 bases from J, leaving 24 bases between. This clonotype has a handful of counts. Its specificity is unknown. A single record per CDR3 protein comes from TCRdb applying MiXCR to the RACE reads. Of under 130,000 distinct CDR3 sequences listed, 11% are singletons. Overall study findings and caveats: DPC sensitization produced no change in TCRs with frequency above 1 in 1000.

Time point reported: patch test 1, 2 weeks after DPC sensitization. Sample treatment: therapeutic diphenylcyclopropenone sensitization with weekly scalp DPC. People who gave samples had alopecia, were 18 to 70 years old, and were suitable for DPC. Blood, whole and unfractionated, served as the source for total RNA extraction. The source is a woman between 40 and 55 years old with alopecia areata. Some clones in this sample may be carry-over from other donors' samples. The starting material was whole blood, obtained in connection with sensitization to the hapten diphenylcyclopropenone (DPC). The J gene is TRBJ2-3, the V gene TRBV20-1; D possibly corresponds to TRBD2 (5 bases). This CDR3 reads CSALSGLALEGDTQYF. Here the CDR3 DNA reads TGCAGTGCCCTCTCTGGGCTAGCCTTAGAGGGAGATACGCAGTATTTT.